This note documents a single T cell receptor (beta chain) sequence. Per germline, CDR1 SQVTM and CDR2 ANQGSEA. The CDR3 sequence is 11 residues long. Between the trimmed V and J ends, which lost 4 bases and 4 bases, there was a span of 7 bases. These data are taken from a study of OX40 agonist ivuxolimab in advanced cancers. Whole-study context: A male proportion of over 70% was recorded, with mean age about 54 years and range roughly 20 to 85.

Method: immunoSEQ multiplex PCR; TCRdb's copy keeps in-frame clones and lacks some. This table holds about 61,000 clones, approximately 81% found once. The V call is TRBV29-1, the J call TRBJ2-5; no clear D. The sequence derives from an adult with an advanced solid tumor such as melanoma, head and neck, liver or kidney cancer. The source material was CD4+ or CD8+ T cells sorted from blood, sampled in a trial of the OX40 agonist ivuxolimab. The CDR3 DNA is TGCAGCGTTGGTTTTATAGAGACCCAGTACTTC. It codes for CSVGFIETQYF.